Each of the 27 T cell receptor beta chains below was sequenced from the same sample in a study of CD8 T cells in ankylosing spondylitis. MiXCR was run by TCRdb on the 5' RACE reads, yielding one entry per CDR3 protein. The sample includes roughly 220,000 distinct CDR3 sequences, roughly a tenth of them seen just once. Sequencing was carried out using blood, either unsorted or a sorted T cell fraction (not recorded which). All receptors derive from a male donor with ankylosing spondylitis or in good health (not recorded which).

In its sample, this clonotype was seen many times. The J gene is TRBJ1-4, the V gene TRBV5-1; TRBD1 aligns across 9 bases. CDR3 length equals 16 residues. With 2 bases clipped from V and 5 bases from J, the junction kept 7 bases outside the gene matches. Germline assignment: CDR1 SGHRS and CDR2 YFSETQ. DNA for the CDR3: TGCGCCAGCAGCTTAATGGGACAGGGCCGAAATGAAAAACTGTTTTTT. Translation gives CASSLMGQGRNEKLFF.

This clonotype was seen ten or more times. V gene TRBV12-3 or TRBV12-4 combines with J gene TRBJ1-4; D not resolved. V dropped 5 bases and J dropped 8 bases, with 15 bases sitting between them. The CDR3 runs 14 residues. The chain's CDR3 is CASSEGGVGEKLFF. The CDR3 DNA reads as TGTGCCAGCAGTGAAGGCGGGGTGGGCGAAAAACTGTTTTTT.

Note on this clonotype: A much larger clone differs by one base, so this may be a read error. The chain employs TRBV20-1 and TRBJ2-3, with TRBD2 matching over 7 bases. J gave up 3 bases and V 0 bases, and 12 bases lay outside the gene matches. The CDR3 length is 17 residues. Germline CDR1 reads DFQATT; CDR2 reads SNEGSKA (reference sequence). CDR3 in DNA: TGCAGTGCTAGAGATTTGAAGACTAGCTCGGCTACAGATACGCAGTATTTT. Protein: CSARDLKTSSATDTQYF.

This clonotype was detected ten times or more. The V and J genes are TRBV5-1 and TRBJ2-1; D may be TRBD2 (6 bases). The length of the CDR3 is 15 residues. Trimming pared 4 bases from V and 4 bases from J, leaving 15 bases between. Germline loops: CDR1 SGHRS, CDR2 YFSETQ. The CDR3 here is CASSPRESGYNEQFF. DNA for the CDR3: TGCGCCAGCAGCCCACGGGAGAGCGGATACAATGAGCAGTTCTTC.

The chain couples TRBV5-1 to TRBJ2-3, with 8 positions matching TRBD1. This CDR3 has 16 amino acids. The V gene end was trimmed by 1 base and the J gene end by 3 bases; junction bases not matched to a gene: 7. Per germline, CDR1 SGHRS and CDR2 YFSETQ. CDR3 amino acids: CASSLSMTGDTDTQYF. For the CDR3, the DNA is TGCGCCAGCAGCTTGTCTATGACAGGGGATACAGATACGCAGTATTTT.

V and J are TRBV5-6 and TRBJ2-5; 10 positions match TRBD2. The length of the CDR3 is 15 residues. The germline gives CDR1 SGHDT, CDR2 YYEEEE. Losses at the gene ends were 2 bases for V and 4 bases for J; bases not matched to a gene: 5. CDR3 region: CASSLKRGGRETQYF. The CDR3 region has the DNA TGTGCCAGCAGCTTAAAGCGGGGGGGCCGAGAGACCCAGTACTTC.

This clonotype was recorded at least ten times. The V call is TRBV20-1, the J call TRBJ1-5; D is perhaps TRBD1 (5 bases). Trimming took off 6 bases at V and 0 bases at J, with 18 bases between the two ends. CDR1 is DFQATT and CDR2 is SNEGSKA in the germline V gene (reference sequence). CDR3 length: 16 amino acids. Here the CDR3 DNA reads TGCAGTGCCACCGGGACTAGGAGGTCTAGCAATCAGCCCCAGCATTTT. Translating gives CSATGTRRSSNQPQHF.

This clonotype was detected ten times or more. The J gene is TRBJ1-1, the V gene TRBV5-1, with 7 positions matching TRBD1. V lost 0 bases and J lost 4; bases outside the gene matches: 9. Per the germline V gene, CDR1 is SGHRS and CDR2 is YFSETQ. The CDR3 sequence is 16 residues long. CDR3 coding DNA: TGCGCCAGCAGCTTGGCTCCTCTCCAGGGGGTCACTGAAGCTTTCTTT. This sequence encodes CASSLAPLQGVTEAFF.

Ten or more counts support this clonotype. The chain uses TRBV7-9 and TRBJ1-4; D possibly corresponds to TRBD1 (6 bases). The CDR3 is 15 amino acids. Germline V gene sequence: CDR1 SEHNR, CDR2 FQNEAQ (reference sequence). Trimming pared 1 base from V and 7 bases from J, leaving 13 bases between. The CDR3 loop reads CASSLVPGASEKLFF. CDR3 coding DNA: TGTGCCAGCAGCTTAGTTCCGGGGGCGAGTGAAAAACTGTTTTTT. The full variable domain, its missing parts supplied by reference TRBV7-9 and TRBJ1-4, is DTGVSQNPRHKITKRGQNVTFRCDPISEHNRLYWYRQTLGQGPEFLTYFQNEAQLEKSRLLSDRFSAERPKGSFSTLEIQRTEQGDSAMYLCASSLVPGASEKLFFGSGTQLSVL.

The rearrangement uses TRBV7-2 and TRBJ2-1; D is unclear. V lost 3 bases and J 8 bases, leaving 8 bases between the germline ends. Germline CDR1 reads SGHTA; CDR2 reads FQGNSA. The CDR3 length is 12 residues. CDR3 in amino acids: CASSFLIHEQFF. In nucleotides, the CDR3 is TGTGCCAGCAGCTTCCTCATCCATGAGCAGTTCTTC.

This clonotype was picked up many times. This chain connects TRBV24-1 to TRBJ1-2; tentative D call: TRBD1 (6 bases). CDR3 size: 14 residues. CDR1 and CDR2 from the germline V gene are KGHDR and SFDVKD. Trimming took 4 bases from V and 4 from J, leaving 12 bases between them. The CDR3 spells CATSDPGQSYGYTF. In DNA form, the CDR3 reads TGTGCCACCAGTGACCCCGGACAGAGCTATGGCTACACCTTC.

This clonotype was detected many times. This sequence joins TRBV28 and TRBJ2-1; weak D call: TRBD1 (6 bases). The CDR3 contains 14 residues. Trimming pared 2 bases from V and 10 bases from J, leaving 15 bases between. Germline V gives CDR1 MDHEN, CDR2 SYDVKM. CDR3 nucleotide sequence: TGTGCCAGCAGTTTACCCAGGGGATACAGGGAGCAGTTCTTC. Amino acids: CASSLPRGYREQFF. The full variable domain, completed using reference TRBV28 and TRBJ2-1, is DVKVTQSSRYLVKRTGEKVFLECVQDMDHENMFWYRQDPGLGLRLIYFSYDVKMKEKGDIPEGYSVSREKKERFSLILESASTNQTSMYLCASSLPRGYREQFFGPGTRLTVL.

Only a few counts were recorded for this clonotype. This chain links TRBV5-1 with TRBJ2-7; 11 nucleotides align to TRBD1. The V segment lost 4 bases and the J segment 0 bases; nucleotides outside the gene matches: 9. The CDR3 spans 17 residues. CDR1 and CDR2 from the germline V gene are SGHRS and YFSETQ. The CDR3 reads CASSVWGTGGISYEQYF. CDR3 DNA sequence: TGCGCCAGCAGCGTCTGGGGGACAGGGGGGATCTCCTACGAGCAGTACTTC.

This clonotype was detected many times. V is TRBV12-3 or TRBV12-4 and J is TRBJ1-2; TRBD1 might be the D (5 bases). This CDR3 region has 13 residues. Trimming removed 7 bases from V and 6 bases from J, with 15 bases in between. The CDR3 sequence: CASIRGTAHGYTF. In nucleotides, the CDR3 is TGTGCCAGCATTCGTGGGACGGCCCATGGCTACACCTTC.

This clonotype was seen repeatedly, ten times or more. CDR3 sequence reads: CASSLDPVLLAGGSTDTQYF. CDR3 coding DNA: TGCGCCAGCAGCTTGGACCCGGTGTTATTAGCGGGGGGAAGCACAGATACGCAGTATTTT. The chain has TRBV5-1 and TRBJ2-3, with TRBD2 identical over 10 bases. The CDR3 is made up of 20 amino acids. Trimming cost V 0 bases and J 0 bases; bases outside gene matches: 13. Germline V gene sequence: CDR1 SGHRS, CDR2 YFSETQ.

Ten or more counts support this clonotype. CDR3 residues: CASSLGQGSTEAFF. The CDR3 nucleotides read TGTGCCAGCAGCTTGGGTCAGGGGAGCACTGAAGCTTTCTTT. This sequence joins TRBV7-9 and TRBJ1-1; D is perhaps TRBD1 (6 bases). Trimming left V 3 bases short and J 4 bases short, with 12 bases between. CDR1 is SEHNR and CDR2 is FQNEAQ in the germline V gene (reference sequence). This CDR3 is 14 amino acids long.

This clonotype was counted many times. The junction departs from germline at one end; a sequencing error may be responsible. CDR3 in amino acids: CASTLQLSANTGELFF. Written as DNA, the CDR3 is TGTGCCAGCACCTTACAACTGTCCGCGAACACCGGGGAGCTGTTTTTT. The genes are TRBV7-9 and TRBJ2-2, with D uncertain. CDR3 length: 16 residues. Germline CDR1 reads SEHNR; CDR2 reads FQNEAQ (reference sequence). Filled out from reference TRBV7-9 and TRBJ2-2, the complete variable domain reads DTGVSQNPRHKITKRGQNVTFRCDPISEHNRLYWYRQTLGQGPEFLTYFQNEAQLEKSRLLSDRFSAERPKGSFSTLEIQRTEQGDSAMYLCASTLQLSANTGELFFGEGSRLTVL.

This clonotype was seen repeatedly, ten times or more. The V gene is TRBV9, the J gene TRBJ2-1, with TRBD2 matching over 7 bases. This CDR3 comprises 16 residues. The trim removed 2 bases at V and 7 bases at J, leaving 12 bases unmatched. Germline V gives CDR1 SGDLS, CDR2 YYNGEE. CDR3 protein: CASSVSAGMSGNEQFF. The CDR3 nucleotides are TGTGCCAGCAGCGTCTCAGCGGGAATGTCCGGAAATGAGCAGTTCTTC.

This clonotype was detected a few times. The J gene is TRBJ2-3, the V gene TRBV20-1; D ambiguous. The CDR3 is 16 amino acids. Trimming stripped 5 bases from V and 0 bases from J, with 18 bases between. Germline CDR1 is DFQATT and CDR2 is SNEGSKA (reference sequence). The CDR3: CSAAPLVRLSTDTQYF. CDR3 nucleotide sequence: TGCAGTGCTGCGCCCCTGGTCCGCCTTAGCACAGATACGCAGTATTTT.

This clonotype was seen at least ten times. V is TRBV10-3 and J is TRBJ2-7, with D maybe TRBD1 (5 bases). The V end lost 4 bases, the J end lost 2 bases, and 9 bases lay between the germline ends. The CDR3 is 13 residues long. CDR1 and CDR2 (germline): ENHRY, SYGVKD. The CDR3 nucleotides are TGTGCCATCAGTGGCGACAGCCCCTACGAGCAGTACTTC. Protein: CAISGDSPYEQYF.

This clonotype was detected ten times or more. The gene calls are TRBV27 and TRBJ2-1; 9 bases map to TRBD1. CDR1 MNHEY and CDR2 SMNVEV come from the germline V gene (reference sequence). The CDR3 extends over 15 amino acids. J lost 2 bases, V lost 4 bases, and 3 bases had no gene match. This CDR3 reads CASSYGQGPYNEQFF. CDR3 DNA: TGTGCCAGCAGTTACGGACAGGGGCCCTACAATGAGCAGTTCTTC.

This clonotype has a count of ten or more. This rearrangement joins TRBV7-6 to TRBJ1-2; D gene unclear. V was clipped by 5 bases and J by 4 bases, with 8 bases between them. This CDR3 spans 12 amino acids. Per germline, CDR1 SGHVS and CDR2 FNYEAQ. In DNA, the CDR3 is TGTGCCAGCAGCCCGAACTCCTATGGCTACACCTTC. Its protein is CASSPNSYGYTF.

This clonotype has at least ten counts. The chain employs TRBV5-5 and TRBJ2-3; 7 positions match TRBD1. Germline V gene sequence: CDR1 SGHKS, CDR2 YYEKEE (reference sequence). V shed 2 bases and J 0 bases; nucleotides not matched to a gene: 3. The CDR3 length is 15 residues. CDR3 region: CASSLQGTSTDTQYF. CDR3 nucleotides: TGTGCCAGCAGCTTACAGGGGACAAGCACAGATACGCAGTATTTT.

This clonotype came up many times. The rearrangement uses TRBV2 and TRBJ2-1; 8 nucleotides line up with TRBD1. The CDR3 length is 16 residues. V was pared by 1 base and J by 3 bases, with 5 bases of the junction left unmatched. CDR1 SNHLY and CDR2 FYNNEI come from the germline V gene. The CDR3 DNA reads as TGTGCCAGCAGTGAAGAAACCGGGACAGGCTACAATGAGCAGTTCTTC. Protein: CASSEETGTGYNEQFF. The full variable domain, rest sourced from reference TRBV2 and TRBJ2-1, is EPEVTQTPSHQVTQMGQEVILRCVPISNHLYFYWYRQILGQKVEFLVSFYNNEISEKSEIFDDQFSVERPDGSNFTLKIRSTKLEDSAMYFCASSEETGTGYNEQFFGPGTRLTVL.

This clonotype was observed a handful of times. The rearrangement links TRBV24-1 to TRBJ2-5, with 7 bases matching TRBD1. V dropped 4 bases and J dropped 2; count of bases not matched to a gene: 3. The germline V gene has CDR1 KGHDR and CDR2 SFDVKD. This CDR3 comprises 14 residues. CDR3 loop: CATSDTGQQETQYF. In nucleotides, the CDR3 is TGTGCCACCAGTGACACGGGACAGCAAGAGACCCAGTACTTC.

Many counts were recorded for this clonotype. CDR3 sequence (DNA): TGTGCCAGCAGCTCAACAACCTACGAGCAGTACTTC. Its protein product is CASSSTTYEQYF. This chain uses TRBV7-9 with TRBJ2-7; D unclear. Germline CDR1 SEHNR, CDR2 FQNEAQ (reference sequence). This CDR3 is 12 amino acids long. V dropped 4 bases and J dropped 2 bases, with 6 bases sitting between them.

This clonotype occurred many times. The chain combines TRBV20-1 with TRBJ2-4; D may be TRBD1 (6 bases). Germline V CDR1 and CDR2: DFQATT, SNEGSKA (reference sequence). V was shortened by 4 bases and J by 3 bases, with 16 bases between the two germline ends. The CDR3 contains 15 residues. The CDR3 sequence is CSANSGDVGKNIQYF. The CDR3 DNA sequence: TGCAGTGCTAACTCAGGGGACGTGGGCAAAAACATTCAGTACTTC.